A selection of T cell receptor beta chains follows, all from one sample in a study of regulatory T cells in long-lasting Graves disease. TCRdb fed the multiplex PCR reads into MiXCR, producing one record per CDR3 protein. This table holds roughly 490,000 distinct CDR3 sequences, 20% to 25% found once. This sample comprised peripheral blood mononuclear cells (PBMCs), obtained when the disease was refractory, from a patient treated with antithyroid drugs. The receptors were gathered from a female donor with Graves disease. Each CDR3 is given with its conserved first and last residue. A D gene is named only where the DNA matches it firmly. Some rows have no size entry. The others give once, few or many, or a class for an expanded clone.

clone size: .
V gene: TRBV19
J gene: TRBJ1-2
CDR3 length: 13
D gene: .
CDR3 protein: CASTGTNEYGYTF
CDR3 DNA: TGTGCCAGCACCGGGACAAACGAATATGGCTACACCTTC

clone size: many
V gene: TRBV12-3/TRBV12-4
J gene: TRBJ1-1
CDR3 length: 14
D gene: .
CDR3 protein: CASSLILENTEAFF
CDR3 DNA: TGTGCCAGCAGTTTAATCCTCGAGAACACTGAAGCTTTCTTT

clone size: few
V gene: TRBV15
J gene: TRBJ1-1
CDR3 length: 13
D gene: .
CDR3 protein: CATSPEQNTEAFF
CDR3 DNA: TGTGCCACCAGTCCTGAACAGAACACTGAAGCTTTCTTT

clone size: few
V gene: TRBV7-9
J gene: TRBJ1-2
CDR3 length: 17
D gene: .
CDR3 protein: CASTVSPRTARIYGYTF
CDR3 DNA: TGTGCCAGCACCGTATCCCCGCGGACAGCTAGAATCTATGGCTACACCTTC

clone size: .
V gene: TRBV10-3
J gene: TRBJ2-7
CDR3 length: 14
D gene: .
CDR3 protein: CAISESTGQGEQYF
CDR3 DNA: TGTGCCATCAGTGAGTCGACGGGTCAGGGCGAGCAGTACTTC

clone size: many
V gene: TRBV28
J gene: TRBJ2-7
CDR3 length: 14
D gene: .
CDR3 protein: CASSPETRWGEQYF
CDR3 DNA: TGTGCCAGCAGCCCTGAGACACGGTGGGGCGAGCAGTACTTC

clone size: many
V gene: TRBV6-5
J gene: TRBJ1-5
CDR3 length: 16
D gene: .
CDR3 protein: CASSYGGAALGQPQHF
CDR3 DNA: TGTGCCAGCAGTTACGGCGGCGCCGCGTTGGGTCAGCCCCAGCATTTT

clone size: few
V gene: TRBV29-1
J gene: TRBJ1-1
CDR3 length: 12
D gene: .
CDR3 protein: CSVVAQASEAFF
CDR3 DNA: TGCAGCGTTGTAGCCCAGGCGAGTGAAGCTTTCTTT

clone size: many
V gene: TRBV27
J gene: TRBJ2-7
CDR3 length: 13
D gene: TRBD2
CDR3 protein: CASKSLAGNNRYF
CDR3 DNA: TGTGCCAGCAAGAGTCTAGCGGGGAACAACAGGTACTTC

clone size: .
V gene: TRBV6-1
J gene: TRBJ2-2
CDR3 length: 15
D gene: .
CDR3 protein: CALSNHLTNTGELFF
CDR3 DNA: TGTGCCCTCTCCAATCACCTGACGAACACCGGGGAGCTGTTTTTT

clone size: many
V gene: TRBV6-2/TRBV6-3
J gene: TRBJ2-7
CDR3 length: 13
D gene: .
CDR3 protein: CASTLTGSYEQYF
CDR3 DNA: TGTGCCAGCACTCTCACCGGCTCCTACGAGCAGTACTTC

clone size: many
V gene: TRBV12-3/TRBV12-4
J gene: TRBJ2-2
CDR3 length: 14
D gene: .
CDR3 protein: CASSHLTNTGELFF
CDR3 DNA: TGTGCCAGCAGTCACCTTACGAACACCGGGGAGCTGTTTTTT

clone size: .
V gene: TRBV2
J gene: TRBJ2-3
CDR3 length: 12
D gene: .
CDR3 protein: CASSDQRDTQYF
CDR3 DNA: TGTGCCAGCAGTGACCAGCGAGATACGCAGTATTTT

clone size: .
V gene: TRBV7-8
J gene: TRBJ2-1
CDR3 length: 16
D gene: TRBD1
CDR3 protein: CASSLHRDRPSNEQFF
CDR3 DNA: TGTGCCAGCAGCTTGCACCGGGACAGGCCGTCCAATGAGCAGTTCTTC

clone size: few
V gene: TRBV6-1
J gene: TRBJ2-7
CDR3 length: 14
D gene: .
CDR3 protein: CASSPRLGNYEQYF
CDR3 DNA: TGTGCCAGCAGCCCAAGACTGGGAAACTACGAGCAGTACTTC

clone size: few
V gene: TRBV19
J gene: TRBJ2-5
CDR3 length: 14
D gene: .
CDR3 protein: CASRGRTTQETQYF
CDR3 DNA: TGTGCCAGTAGGGGACGGACAACCCAAGAGACCCAGTACTTC

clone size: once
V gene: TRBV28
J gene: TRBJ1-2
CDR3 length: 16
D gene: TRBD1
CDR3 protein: CASSLFKGQGNYGYTF
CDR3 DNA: TGTGCCAGCAGTTTATTCAAAGGACAGGGGAACTATGGCTACACCTTC

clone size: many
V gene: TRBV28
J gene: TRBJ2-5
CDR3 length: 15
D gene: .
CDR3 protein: CASSFSPLPQETQYF
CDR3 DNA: TGTGCCAGCAGTTTTAGTCCTCTACCACAAGAGACCCAGTACTTC

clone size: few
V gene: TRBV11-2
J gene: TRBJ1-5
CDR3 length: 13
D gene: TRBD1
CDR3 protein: CASSLGQGEPQHF
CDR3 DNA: TGTGCCAGCAGCTTAGGACAGGGTGAGCCCCAGCATTTT

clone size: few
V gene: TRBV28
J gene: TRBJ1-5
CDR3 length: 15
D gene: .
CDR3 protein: CASNELGGGDQPQHF
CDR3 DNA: TGTGCCAGCAACGAACTCGGGGGCGGAGATCAGCCCCAGCATTTT

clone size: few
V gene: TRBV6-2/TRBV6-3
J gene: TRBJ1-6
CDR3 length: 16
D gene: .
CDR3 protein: CASSYSWQGQVSPLHF
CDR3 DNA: TGTGCCAGCAGTTACTCGTGGCAGGGCCAAGTTTCACCCCTCCACTTT

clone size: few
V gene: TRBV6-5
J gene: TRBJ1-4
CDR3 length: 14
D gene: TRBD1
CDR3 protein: CASSFGQGDEKLFF
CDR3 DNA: TGTGCCAGCAGTTTCGGACAGGGCGATGAAAAACTGTTTTTT

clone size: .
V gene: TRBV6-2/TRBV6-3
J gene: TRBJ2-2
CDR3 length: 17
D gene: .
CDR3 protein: CASSLLGGQQNTGELFF
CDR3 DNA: TGTGCCAGCAGCCTTCTTGGAGGACAGCAGAACACCGGGGAGCTGTTTTTT

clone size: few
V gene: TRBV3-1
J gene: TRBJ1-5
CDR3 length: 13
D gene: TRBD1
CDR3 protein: CASSRDRYQPQHF
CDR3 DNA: TGTGCCAGCAGCCGGGACAGATATCAGCCCCAGCATTTT

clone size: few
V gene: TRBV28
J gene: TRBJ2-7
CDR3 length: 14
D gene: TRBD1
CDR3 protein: CASKPGQEPYEQYF
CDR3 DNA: TGTGCCAGCAAACCCGGACAGGAACCCTACGAGCAGTACTTC

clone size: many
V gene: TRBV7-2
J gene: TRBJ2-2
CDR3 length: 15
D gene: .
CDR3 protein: CASSLAGTHTGELFF
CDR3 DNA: TGTGCCAGCAGCTTAGCTGGGACGCACACCGGGGAGCTGTTTTTT

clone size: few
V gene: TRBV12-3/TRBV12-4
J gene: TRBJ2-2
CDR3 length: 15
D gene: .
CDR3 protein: CASTPGQGGAGELFF
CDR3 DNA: TGTGCCAGCACTCCTGGGCAGGGGGGCGCCGGGGAGCTGTTTTTT

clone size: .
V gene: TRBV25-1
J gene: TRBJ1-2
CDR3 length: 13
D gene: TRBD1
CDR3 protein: CASSPDRGGGYTF
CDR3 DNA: TGTGCCAGCAGTCCGGACAGGGGCGGTGGCTACACCTTC

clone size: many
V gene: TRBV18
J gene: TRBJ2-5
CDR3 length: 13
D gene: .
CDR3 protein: CASSPSGRETQYF
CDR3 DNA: TGTGCCAGCTCACCGTCGGGGAGAGAGACCCAGTACTTC

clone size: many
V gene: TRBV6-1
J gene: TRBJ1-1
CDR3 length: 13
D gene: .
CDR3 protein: CASSRAVNTEAFF
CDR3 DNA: TGTGCCAGCAGCAGAGCAGTGAACACTGAAGCTTTCTTT

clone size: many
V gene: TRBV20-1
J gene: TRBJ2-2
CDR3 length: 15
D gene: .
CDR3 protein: CSARDRQGGTGELFF
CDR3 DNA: TGCAGTGCTAGAGATCGGCAGGGTGGGACCGGGGAGCTGTTTTTT

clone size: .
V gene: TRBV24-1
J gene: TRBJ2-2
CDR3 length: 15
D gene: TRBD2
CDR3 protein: CATSEGGTNTGELFF
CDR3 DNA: TGTGCCACCAGTGAGGGGGGGACTAACACCGGGGAGCTGTTTTTT

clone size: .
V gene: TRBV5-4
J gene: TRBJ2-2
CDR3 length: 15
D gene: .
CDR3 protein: CASSLGTDYTGELFF
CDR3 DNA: TGTGCCAGCAGCTTGGGGACAGACTACACCGGGGAGCTGTTTTTT